Each of the 15 T cell receptor beta chains below was sequenced from the same sample in a study of CD8 T cells in ankylosing spondylitis. MiXCR, run by TCRdb on the 5' RACE reads, gives a single entry per CDR3 protein. The sample consists of about 160,000 distinct CDR3 sequences, 40% to 50% of them appearing once. The sample consisted of synovial fluid, either unsorted or a sorted T cell fraction (not recorded which). The receptors derive from a male donor with ankylosing spondylitis.

This chain connects TRBV28 to TRBJ1-1; TRBD1 aligns across 8 bases. The CDR3 length is 17 residues. The germline V gene has CDR1 MDHEN and CDR2 SYDVKM. V was clipped by 5 bases and J by 3 bases; unmatched bases: 14. CDR3 protein: CASSLGTGYKRDTEAFF. The CDR3 region has the DNA TGTGCCAGCAGTCTCGGGACAGGATACAAACGGGACACTGAAGCTTTCTTT.

The gene calls are TRBV20-1 and TRBJ1-1; D is unclear. CDR1 is DFQATT, CDR2 SNEGSKA, per germline (reference sequence). V was cut by 6 bases and J by 4 bases, with 18 bases left in between. The CDR3 has 14 residues. The CDR3 DNA reads TGCAGTGCCTTCGGGAAGCCAGAAGGCACTGAAGCTTTCTTT. The encoded protein is CSAFGKPEGTEAFF.

The gene calls are TRBV12-3 or TRBV12-4 and TRBJ2-3; D remains ambiguous. CDR3 length equals 15 residues. V lost 3 bases, J lost 4 bases, and 14 bases lay in between. The CDR3 coding sequence is TGTGCCAGCAGTTTCGACACCGGCTTCTCAGATACGCAGTATTTT. Protein product: CASSFDTGFSDTQYF.

V and J are TRBV20-1 and TRBJ2-7, with 8 bases identical to TRBD2. Trimming at V came to 8 bases and at J to 2 bases, leaving 14 bases not matched to a gene. The CDR3 has 15 amino acids. Germline V CDR1 and CDR2: DFQATT, SNEGSKA (reference sequence). The CDR3 sequence is CSIFGGGPLPYEQYF. CDR3 nucleotide sequence: TGCAGTATATTCGGGGGGGGACCTTTACCCTACGAGCAGTACTTC.

The chain joins TRBV12-3 or TRBV12-4 to TRBJ2-1, with D possibly being TRBD2 (6 bases). The CDR3 contains 15 residues. V was shortened by 5 bases and J by 4 bases, with 15 bases between the two germline ends. The CDR3 here is CASSPFRGSYNEQFF. DNA for the CDR3: TGTGCCAGCAGTCCCTTCCGGGGGTCATACAATGAGCAGTTCTTC.

The chain employs TRBV11-2 and TRBJ1-2; no firm D call. Germline V gene sequence: CDR1 SGHAT, CDR2 FQNNGV. CDR3 length: 13 residues. V was cut by 3 bases and J by 5 bases, with 10 bases left in between. CDR3 nucleotides: TGTGCCAGCAGCTTTGGCGGGGTGTATGGCTACACCTTC. This sequence encodes CASSFGGVYGYTF.

This clonotype was counted between two and nine times. V gene TRBV7-9 combines with J gene TRBJ2-1, with D unclear. Trimming took off 5 bases at V and 2 bases at J, with 10 bases between the two ends. The CDR3 is 14 residues long. Germline V gene data show CDR1 as SEHNR and CDR2 as FQNEAQ (reference sequence). The CDR3 sequence: CASSLPRPYNEQFF. In nucleotides, the CDR3 is TGTGCCAGCAGCCTGCCGCGTCCCTACAATGAGCAGTTCTTC.

V gene TRBV20-1 combines with J gene TRBJ2-7; 9 bases align to TRBD2. Germline V gene lookup returns CDR1 DFQATT and CDR2 SNEGSKA (reference sequence). CDR3 length: 15 amino acids. The V and J ends lost 0 bases and 4 bases, in that order; junction bases with no gene match: 7. The CDR3 sequence: CSARDASGTPYEQYF. The CDR3 bases are TGCAGTGCTAGAGATGCTAGCGGGACCCCTTACGAGCAGTACTTC.

By its share, this clonotype is medium-sized. The CDR3 nucleotides read TGTGCCAGCAGTTACGTCGGCGACCCCAATGAGCAGTTCTTC. Its protein product is CASSYVGDPNEQFF. V and J are TRBV6-2 or TRBV6-3 and TRBJ2-1; D gene ambiguous. CDR1 and CDR2 from the germline V gene are MNHEY and SVGEGT. This CDR3 is built from 14 residues. V dropped 2 bases and J dropped 6 bases, with 11 bases sitting between them.

CDR3 region: CASKRLYWNLNTEAFF. The CDR3 DNA sequence: TGTGCCAGCAAGCGACTTTATTGGAACTTGAACACTGAAGCTTTCTTT. V is TRBV27 and J is TRBJ1-1, with unresolved D. In germline, CDR1 is MNHEY, CDR2 SMNVEV (reference sequence). CDR3 size: 16 residues. The ends were cut back, 7 bases at V and 0 bases at J, with 18 bases in the middle.

The genes are TRBV4-1 and TRBJ1-4, with D possibly matching TRBD1 (5 bases). The V gene's germline CDR1 is MGHRA and CDR2 YSYEKL. V lost 0 bases and J 11 bases, leaving 13 bases between the germline ends. The CDR3 spans 14 residues. The CDR3 sequence: CASSQDLSGRKLFF. The CDR3 nucleotides are TGCGCCAGCAGCCAAGATCTTTCAGGGAGGAAACTGTTTTTT.

The chain employs TRBV7-3 and TRBJ1-1, with D maybe TRBD1 (6 bases). There are 16 residues in the CDR3. Germline CDR1 reads SGHTA; CDR2 reads FQGTGA. Between the trimmed V and J ends, which lost 4 bases and 2 bases, there was a span of 17 bases. The CDR3 region has the DNA TGTGCCAGCAGCTCCTTATACAGGGATCCAAACACTGAAGCTTTCTTT. This sequence encodes CASSSLYRDPNTEAFF.

In this sample, this clonotype turned up a few times. The chain links TRBV6-1 to TRBJ1-1; D is unresolved. V lost 0 bases and J 0 bases, leaving 11 bases between the germline ends. This CDR3 is 16 amino acids long. Per germline, CDR1 MNHNS and CDR2 SASEGT. The CDR3 sequence is CASSEATVKMNTEAFF. In DNA form, the CDR3 reads TGTGCCAGCAGTGAAGCTACTGTCAAGATGAACACTGAAGCTTTCTTT.

This clonotype appeared many times. The chain links TRBV20-1 to TRBJ2-1, with a weak D call TRBD2 (6 bases). The length of the CDR3 is 15 residues. V was trimmed by 3 bases and J by 0 bases, leaving 12 bases between them. The germline V gene encodes CDR1 DFQATT and CDR2 SNEGSKA (reference sequence). The CDR3 region is CSARAWGGSYNEQFF. CDR3 bases: TGCAGTGCTAGGGCCTGGGGAGGCTCCTACAATGAGCAGTTCTTC.

This chain joins TRBV3-1 and TRBJ2-1; 7 bases are a match to TRBD2. CDR3 size: 15 residues. V was pared by 0 bases and J by 3 bases, with 2 bases of the junction left unmatched. Per germline, CDR1 LGHDT and CDR2 YNNKEL (reference sequence). The CDR3 nucleotides are TGTGCCAGCAGCCAAGATACGGGGGGCTACAATGAGCAGTTCTTC. It is translated as CASSQDTGGYNEQFF.